This TCR beta chain derives from a study of blood T cells in healthy people across ages. Study conclusions and caveats: Observed TCR beta diversity per million T cells went down as age went up. This fall followed a roughly linear course with age.

Worth noting for this clonotype: The antigen remains undetermined.

CDR1 is SGDLS and CDR2 is YYNGEE in the germline V gene. V shed 3 bases and J shed 2 bases, with 13 bases lying between them. The CDR3 runs 15 residues. A second PCR, run for roughly 6 to 11 cycles, used a sample-barcoded 5' primer plus a J-beta primer mix. From the 5' RACE reads, TCRdb called clonotypes with MiXCR, one entry per CDR3 protein. The sample shows 600,000 to 1,000,000 distinct CDR3 sequences, more than 45% of them seen only once. The TCR originated in a man aged 25-45 years in good health. Sequenced input: blood. The chain has TRBV9 and TRBJ2-3; possible D gene TRBD2, 7 bases. CDR3 DNA sequence: TGTGCCAGCAGCGGAGGGGGGGGGATCACAGATACGCAGTATTTT. This encodes CASSGGGGITDTQYF. Combining the CDR3 with reference TRBV9 and TRBJ2-3 gives the whole variable domain DSGVTQTPKHLITATGQRVTLRCSPRSGDLSVYWYQQSLDQGLQFLIQYYNGEERAKGNILERFSAQQFPDLHSELNLSSLELGDSALYFCASSGGGGITDTQYFGPGTRLTVL.